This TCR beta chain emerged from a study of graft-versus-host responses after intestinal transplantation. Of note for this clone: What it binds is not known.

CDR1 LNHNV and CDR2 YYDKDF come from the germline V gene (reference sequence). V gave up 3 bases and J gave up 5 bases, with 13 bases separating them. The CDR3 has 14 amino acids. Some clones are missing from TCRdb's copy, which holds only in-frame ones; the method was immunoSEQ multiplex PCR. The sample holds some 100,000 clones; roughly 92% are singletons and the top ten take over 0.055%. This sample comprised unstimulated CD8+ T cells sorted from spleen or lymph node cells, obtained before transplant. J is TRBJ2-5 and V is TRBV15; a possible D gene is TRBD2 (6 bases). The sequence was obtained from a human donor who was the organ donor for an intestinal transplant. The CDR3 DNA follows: TGTGCCACCAGCAGGAGGACTACCTCGGAGACCCAGTACTTC. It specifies CATSRRTTSETQYF.